This TCR beta chain appears in the sequencing data of a study of blood T cells in healthy people across ages. Per the germline V gene, CDR1 is SGDLS and CDR2 is YYNGEE. CDR3 length: 14 residues. V was trimmed by 3 bases and J by 4 bases, leaving 10 bases between them. A J-beta primer mix and a sample-barcoded 5' primer were used in a second PCR of about 7 to 12 cycles. MiXCR, applied by TCRdb to the 5' RACE reads, yields one record per CDR3 protein. The repertoire includes 500,000 to 650,000 distinct CDR3 sequences, about a quarter of them detected once, and approximately 3.6% sits in the top ten. The data were also submitted as part of a second study, on T cells of mothers and their children. That work contributes: Barcodes and 2-4 random nucleotides were added by M1S in the second PCR. Per child, around 2.9 million TCR beta CDR3 reads were obtained, against over 9 million per mother.

What was sequenced was blood. The TCR sequence derives from a boy younger than 10 in good health. The chain has TRBV9 and TRBJ2-2, with a tentative D call TRBD2 (6 bases). In DNA form, the CDR3 reads TGTGCCAGCAGCGGAGTAGCGGCCACCGGGGAGCTGTTTTTT. This encodes CASSGVAATGELFF.